The rows below give T cell receptor beta chains drawn from one sample of a study of cytomegalovirus exposure and HLA in healthy donors. Assay: immunoSEQ multiplex PCR; the TCRdb copy retains only in-frame clones and omits some. The table has under 200,000 clones, approximately 71% seen once. Sample: PBMCs. Receptor source: a girl aged 10 to 17 in good health and CMV-seronegative. The CDR3 runs from the conserved cysteine through the conserved F or W. The order of the fields is V gene, D gene, clone size, J gene, CDR3 DNA, CDR3 protein. A D gene is named only where the DNA matches it firmly. Size is omitted from some rows. Given values are once, few, many or a class for expanded clones.

v_gene: TRBV4-2
d_gene: -
abundance: -
j_gene: TRBJ1-5
CDR3nt: TGTGCCAGCAGCCGCTCCAAGGGGGGGGATCAGCCCCAGCATTTT
CDR3aa: CASSRSKGGDQPQHF

v_gene: TRBV7-9
d_gene: -
abundance: once
j_gene: TRBJ2-7
CDR3nt: TGTGCCAGCAGCTTAGTAGAGGGATACGAGCAGTACTTC
CDR3aa: CASSLVEGYEQYF

v_gene: TRBV21-1
d_gene: -
abundance: -
j_gene: TRBJ2-7
CDR3nt: TGTGCCAGCAGCAAAGCAAGAGACTACTACGAGCAGTACTTC
CDR3aa: CASSKARDYYEQYF

v_gene: TRBV7-8
d_gene: TRBD1
abundance: -
j_gene: TRBJ1-4
CDR3nt: TGTGCCAGCAGTCCTGGACAGGGCCTTGAAAAACTGTTTTTT
CDR3aa: CASSPGQGLEKLFF

v_gene: TRBV7-9
d_gene: TRBD1
abundance: few
j_gene: TRBJ1-1
CDR3nt: TGTGCCAGCAGCTTAGGAGAAGACAGGGTCAAAGACGTCGCTGAAGCTTTCTTT
CDR3aa: CASSLGEDRVKDVAEAFF

v_gene: TRBV27
d_gene: TRBD1
abundance: once
j_gene: TRBJ2-5
CDR3nt: TGTGCCAGCAGTTTATCGGGGACAGGGCGAGGAGAGACCCAGTACTTC
CDR3aa: CASSLSGTGRGETQYF

v_gene: TRBV29-1
d_gene: -
abundance: -
j_gene: TRBJ1-1
CDR3nt: TGCAGCGTCAAGGGGATGAACACTGAAGCTTTCTTT
CDR3aa: CSVKGMNTEAFF

v_gene: TRBV2
d_gene: -
abundance: -
j_gene: TRBJ2-1
CDR3nt: TGTGCCAGCAGTCCAGGGGCCGCTAGGAATGAGCAGTTCTTC
CDR3aa: CASSPGAARNEQFF

v_gene: TRBV13
d_gene: TRBD1
abundance: -
j_gene: TRBJ1-5
CDR3nt: TGTGCCAGCAGCTTAGGAGGGGGCATTCAGCCCCAGCATTTT
CDR3aa: CASSLGGGIQPQHF

v_gene: TRBV9
d_gene: TRBD1
abundance: -
j_gene: TRBJ2-1
CDR3nt: TGTGCCAGCAGAGGCGACAGGGTGGATGAGCAGTTCTTC
CDR3aa: CASRGDRVDEQFF

v_gene: TRBV30
d_gene: -
abundance: -
j_gene: TRBJ1-2
CDR3nt: TGTGCCTGGAGTGTACCTCGGGGAACGGGCAGCTACACCTTC
CDR3aa: CAWSVPRGTGSYTF

v_gene: TRBV6-1
d_gene: TRBD1
abundance: -
j_gene: TRBJ2-7
CDR3nt: TGTGCCAGCAGTGATTTTCAGGGGGCACACGAGCAGTACTTC
CDR3aa: CASSDFQGAHEQYF

v_gene: TRBV29-1
d_gene: TRBD1
abundance: few
j_gene: TRBJ2-1
CDR3nt: TGCAGCGCCCCGCAGGGGGCAAATGAGCAGTTCTTC
CDR3aa: CSAPQGANEQFF

v_gene: TRBV10-2
d_gene: -
abundance: -
j_gene: TRBJ1-1
CDR3nt: TGCGCCAGCCACTTGATGTTGGACAGGAACACTGAAGCTTTCTTT
CDR3aa: CASHLMLDRNTEAFF

v_gene: TRBV6-1
d_gene: TRBD1
abundance: -
j_gene: TRBJ2-7
CDR3nt: TGTGCCAGCAGTGGGGACAGCTACGAGCAGTACTTC
CDR3aa: CASSGDSYEQYF

v_gene: TRBV4-1
d_gene: TRBD1
abundance: -
j_gene: TRBJ1-2
CDR3nt: TGCGCCAGCAGCCAAGATTATGCCCGGACAGGGTCGTACTATGGCTACACCTTC
CDR3aa: CASSQDYARTGSYYGYTF

v_gene: TRBV30
d_gene: -
abundance: few
j_gene: TRBJ2-2
CDR3nt: TGTGCCTGGAGTCGAGGGACGAACACCGGGGAGCTGTTTTTT
CDR3aa: CAWSRGTNTGELFF

v_gene: TRBV7-9
d_gene: TRBD2
abundance: -
j_gene: TRBJ2-3
CDR3nt: TGTGCCAGCAGCTTCCTGACTAGCGGGGGGGCGGATACGCAGTATTTT
CDR3aa: CASSFLTSGGADTQYF

v_gene: TRBV11-2
d_gene: TRBD2
abundance: -
j_gene: TRBJ2-5
CDR3nt: TGTGCCAGCAGCCCCCGGGAGGGTGGGACCCAGTACTTC
CDR3aa: CASSPREGGTQYF

v_gene: TRBV5-1
d_gene: TRBD1
abundance: -
j_gene: TRBJ2-7
CDR3nt: TGCGCCAGCAGCGCCCCAGGACAGGGGGTGTACGAGCAGTACTTC
CDR3aa: CASSAPGQGVYEQYF

v_gene: TRBV14
d_gene: TRBD1
abundance: -
j_gene: TRBJ1-2
CDR3nt: TGTGCCAGCAGCCCCGGGGACAGGGCGAGTGGTGGCTACACCTTC
CDR3aa: CASSPGDRASGGYTF

v_gene: TRBV6-6
d_gene: -
abundance: once
j_gene: TRBJ2-7
CDR3nt: TGTGCCGCCGCGGTAGCTGGCGAGCAGTACTTC
CDR3aa: CAAAVAGEQYF

v_gene: TRBV7-6
d_gene: -
abundance: -
j_gene: TRBJ2-7
CDR3nt: TGTGCCAGCAGCCCCAACGGTGTCTACGAGCAGTACTTC
CDR3aa: CASSPNGVYEQYF

v_gene: TRBV18
d_gene: -
abundance: -
j_gene: TRBJ1-5
CDR3nt: TGTGCCAGCTCCCCGGAGGGGAGTCAGCCCCAGCATTTT
CDR3aa: CASSPEGSQPQHF

v_gene: TRBV11-2
d_gene: -
abundance: -
j_gene: TRBJ2-7
CDR3nt: TGTGCCAGCAGCGGGAGCTACGAGCAGTACTTC
CDR3aa: CASSGSYEQYF